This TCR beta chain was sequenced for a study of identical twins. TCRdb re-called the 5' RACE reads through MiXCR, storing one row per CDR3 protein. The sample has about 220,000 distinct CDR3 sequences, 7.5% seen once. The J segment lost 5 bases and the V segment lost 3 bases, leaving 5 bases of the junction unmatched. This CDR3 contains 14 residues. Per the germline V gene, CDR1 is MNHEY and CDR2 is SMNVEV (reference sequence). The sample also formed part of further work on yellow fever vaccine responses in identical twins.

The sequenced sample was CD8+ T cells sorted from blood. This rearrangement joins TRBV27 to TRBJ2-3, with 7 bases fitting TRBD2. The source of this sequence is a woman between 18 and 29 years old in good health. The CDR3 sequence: CASSLGRELDTQYF. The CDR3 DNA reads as TGTGCCAGCAGTTTGGGGCGGGAGTTAGATACGCAGTATTTT.